What follows are 30 T cell receptor beta chains derived from one specimen sequenced in a study of cytomegalovirus exposure and HLA in healthy donors. 60 Vbeta and 13 Jbeta primers were used in PCR. The table came from immunoSEQ multiplex PCR; TCRdb's copy has only in-frame clones and leaves some out. The table has around 280,000 clones, roughly 90% seen once; the top ten hold about 2.3%. Input material: PBMCs. The origin of the receptors is a young woman in good health and CMV-seronegative.

On this clone: Other DNA sequences in the sample encode the same CDR3. The genes are TRBV6-6 and TRBJ1-5; 11 bases are shared with TRBD1. With 5 bases clipped from V and 2 bases from J, the junction kept 5 bases outside the gene matches. The CDR3 has 16 residues. Germline V gene lookup returns CDR1 MNHNY and CDR2 SVGAGI (reference sequence). The chain's CDR3 is CASSRGTGGGNQPQHF. As DNA, the CDR3 is TGTGCCAGCAGTCGGGGGACAGGGGGTGGCAATCAGCCCCAGCATTTT.

The V call is TRBV9, the J call TRBJ2-2, with D hard to call. V dropped 4 bases and J dropped 4 bases, with 11 bases sitting between them. CDR1 and CDR2 (germline): SGDLS, YYNGEE. The CDR3 spans 14 residues. The CDR3 DNA reads TGTGCCAGCAGCCCACCTTCCGGCACCGGGGAGCTGTTTTTT. It codes for CASSPPSGTGELFF.

Note on this clone: Other DNA sequences in this specimen translate into the identical CDR3. The chain has TRBV6-1 and TRBJ1-6; TRBD1 matches at 9 bases. Trimming removed 8 bases from V and 6 bases from J; junction bases left unmatched: 8. The CDR3 runs to 15 residues. Germline V gene sequence: CDR1 MNHNS, CDR2 SASEGT. The CDR3 bases are TGTGCCAGCGGATCCGGACAGGGGCCTAATTCACCCCTCCACTTT. Its translation is CASGSGQGPNSPLHF.

The chain uses TRBV2 and TRBJ2-7, with TRBD1 matching over 9 bases. This CDR3 has 16 residues. In germline, CDR1 is SNHLY, CDR2 FYNNEI. J was trimmed by 4 bases and V by 5 bases; bases with no gene match: 12. The CDR3: CASSTSGGQGLYEQYF. The CDR3 DNA reads as TGTGCCAGCAGTACTTCAGGAGGACAGGGGCTATACGAGCAGTACTTC.

The chain has TRBV6-5 and TRBJ1-2, with 9 bases fitting TRBD1. CDR3 length equals 14 residues. Germline V gene lookup returns CDR1 MNHEY and CDR2 SVGAGI. Trimming cost V 7 bases and J 7 bases; bases outside gene matches: 10. CDR3 bases: TGTGCCAGCAACCGGGGACAGGGCAAAGGTGGCTACACCTTC. This translates into CASNRGQGKGGYTF.

The genes are TRBV29-1 and TRBJ1-3; TRBD1 might be the D (6 bases). This CDR3 spans 14 amino acids. Germline CDR1 is SQVTM and CDR2 is ANQGSEA. With 6 bases removed from V and 0 bases from J, the gap between germline ends came to 12 bases. The CDR3 reads CSVPAGDSGNTIYF. The CDR3, as DNA: TGCAGCGTCCCGGCAGGGGACTCTGGAAACACCATATATTTT.

CDR3 DNA sequence: TGTGCCAGCAGCCCGAGCGACAGGGTAGTTTACGAGCAGTACTTC. Translated: CASSPSDRVVYEQYF. The V gene is TRBV5-6, the J gene TRBJ2-7, with 7 positions matching TRBD1. After removal of 4 bases from V and 4 bases from J, the junction contained 11 bases not matched to a gene. Looked up from germline, CDR1 is SGHDT and CDR2 is YYEEEE. This CDR3 has 15 amino acids.

This clone was counted once. The rearrangement links TRBV10-3 to TRBJ2-3; 14 bases are shared with TRBD2. This CDR3 is 18 amino acids long. CDR1 ENHRY and CDR2 SYGVKD come from the germline V gene. Trimming took 2 bases from V and 0 from J; bases not matched to a gene: 4. The CDR3 region has the DNA TGTGCCATCAGTGAGCCGGGACTAGCGGGGGCTAGCACAGATACGCAGTATTTT. Translated: CAISEPGLAGASTDTQYF.

The gene calls are TRBV27 and TRBJ2-7, with 10 bases matching TRBD1. After removal of 4 bases from V and 3 bases from J, the junction contained 3 bases not matched to a gene. The CDR3 runs to 14 residues. Germline loops: CDR1 MNHEY, CDR2 SMNVEV (reference sequence). The CDR3 is CASSYRDRGYEQYF. Written as DNA, the CDR3 is TGTGCCAGCAGTTACCGGGACAGGGGCTACGAGCAGTACTTC.

This clone was seen once. The chain joins TRBV19 to TRBJ2-7; possible D gene TRBD2, 6 bases. This CDR3 spans 16 amino acids. V lost 5 bases and J 1 base, leaving 18 bases between the germline ends. CDR1 is LNHDA and CDR2 is SQIVND in the germline V gene (reference sequence). CDR3 region: CASSPPRGTRSYEQYF. CDR3 sequence (DNA): TGTGCCAGTAGTCCCCCCCGGGGGACCCGATCCTACGAGCAGTACTTC. The full variable domain, rest sourced from reference TRBV19 and TRBJ2-7, is DGGITQSPKYLFRKEGQNVTLSCEQNLNHDAMYWYRQDPGQGLRLIYYSQIVNDFQKGDIAEGYSVSREKKESFPLTVTSAQKNPTAFYLCASSPPRGTRSYEQYFGPGTRLTVT.

The J gene is TRBJ2-5, the V gene TRBV5-4; 7 positions agree with TRBD1. With 3 bases clipped from V and 2 bases from J, the junction kept 4 bases outside the gene matches. CDR1 is SGHNT and CDR2 is YYREEE in the germline V gene (reference sequence). The CDR3 contains 14 residues. The CDR3 DNA follows: TGTGCCAGCAGCTACAGGGGCCGTCAAGAGACCCAGTACTTC. Its protein product is CASSYRGRQETQYF.

The J gene is TRBJ2-3, the V gene TRBV5-1; no definite D call. The CDR3 contains 14 residues. Germline V gene data show CDR1 as SGHRS and CDR2 as YFSETQ. V lost 0 bases to trimming and J lost 6 bases, with 11 bases between them. Here the CDR3 DNA reads TGCGCCAGCAGCTTGGCCGTAGCACATGATACGCAGTATTTT. Translated: CASSLAVAHDTQYF.

The chain joins TRBV6-1 to TRBJ1-2; 8 bases are a match to TRBD1. The CDR3 spans 15 residues. J was trimmed by 4 bases and V by 6 bases; bases with no gene match: 10. Per the germline V gene, CDR1 is MNHNS and CDR2 is SASEGT. The CDR3 reads CASRAGTGLSYGYTF. CDR3 coding DNA: TGTGCCAGCAGGGCCGGGACAGGATTATCCTATGGCTACACCTTC.

The J gene is TRBJ2-3, the V gene TRBV5-1, with 13 bases lining up with TRBD2. This CDR3 region has 15 residues. The germline gives CDR1 SGHRS, CDR2 YFSETQ. V shed 4 bases, J shed 6 bases, and the junction held 5 bases outside the gene matches. The CDR3 nucleotides are TGCGCCAGCAGCCCCGGACTAGCGGGGGCGGATACGCAGTATTTT. Its translation: CASSPGLAGADTQYF.

The V gene is TRBV10-2, the J gene TRBJ2-7, with 13 bases aligning to TRBD2. Germline CDR1 reads WSHSY; CDR2 reads SAAADI. The length of the CDR3 is 15 residues. V gave up 5 bases and J gave up 5 bases; unmatched junction bases: 6. The CDR3 loop is CASSQTSGGLDEQYF. CDR3 coding DNA: TGCGCCAGCAGTCAGACTAGCGGGGGGTTAGACGAGCAGTACTTC.

A few counts support this clone. CDR3 loop: CATSSRVWLSLGPQHF. As DNA, the CDR3 is TGTGCCACCAGCAGCCGGGTCTGGTTAAGTCTAGGGCCCCAGCATTTT. The chain has TRBV15 and TRBJ1-5, with unresolved D. The CDR3 spans 16 residues. V lost 3 bases to trimming and J lost 9 bases, with 21 bases between them. Per the germline V gene, CDR1 is LNHNV and CDR2 is YYDKDF (reference sequence).

The CDR3 loop is CASSLGQGKDWDTGELFF. CDR3 nucleotides: TGTGCCAGCAGCTTGGGACAGGGAAAAGATTGGGACACCGGGGAGCTGTTTTTT. This chain joins TRBV7-8 and TRBJ2-2; 9 bases align to TRBD1. After removal of 3 bases from V and 3 bases from J, the junction contained 11 bases not matched to a gene. This CDR3 is 18 amino acids long. The germline V gene encodes CDR1 SGHVS and CDR2 FQNEAQ.

The chain carries TRBV25-1 and TRBJ1-1, with 7 positions matching TRBD1. The CDR3 runs to 15 residues. Germline loops: CDR1 MGHDK, CDR2 SYGVNS. V shed 5 bases and J 1 base; nucleotides not matched to a gene: 7. CDR3 protein: CASSYSGTANTEAFF. In DNA, the CDR3 is TGTGCCAGCAGTTACTCGGGGACAGCGAACACTGAAGCTTTCTTT.

V gene TRBV27 combines with J gene TRBJ2-2, with a weak D call TRBD1 (6 bases). Germline loops: CDR1 MNHEY, CDR2 SMNVEV (reference sequence). Trimming removed 8 bases from V and 6 bases from J, with 13 bases in between. CDR3 length equals 13 residues. The CDR3: CASSIQGPGELFF. The CDR3 nucleotides read TGTGCCAGCTCTATTCAGGGGCCCGGGGAGCTGTTTTTT.

The chain uses TRBV6-5 and TRBJ2-7; D ambiguous. This CDR3 spans 12 amino acids. Trimming took 5 bases from V and 0 from J, leaving 5 bases between them. Germline lookup yields CDR1 MNHEY and CDR2 SVGAGI. This chain's CDR3 is CASSQDSYEQYF. The CDR3 DNA follows: TGTGCCAGCAGTCAGGACTCCTACGAGCAGTACTTC.

This clone has more than one count but fewer than ten. This rearrangement joins TRBV6-5 to TRBJ1-2; TRBD1 might be the D (5 bases). Between the trimmed V and J ends, which lost 0 bases and 8 bases, there was a span of 16 bases. Germline V gives CDR1 MNHEY, CDR2 SVGAGI. This CDR3 spans 15 amino acids. CDR3: CASSYSKLGARGYTF. CDR3 coding DNA: TGTGCCAGCAGTTACTCGAAATTAGGGGCGCGGGGCTACACCTTC.

The CDR3 sequence: CASSIGGQFSNEQFF. The CDR3 region has the DNA TGTGCCAGTAGTATAGGCGGGCAGTTCTCCAATGAGCAGTTCTTC. V gene TRBV19 combines with J gene TRBJ2-1, with a tentative D call TRBD2 (5 bases). Looked up from germline, CDR1 is LNHDA and CDR2 is SQIVND (reference sequence). The CDR3 loop spans 15 amino acids. V lost 1 base and J 6 bases, leaving 13 bases between the germline ends.

This chain connects TRBV19 to TRBJ1-2, with TRBD1 matching over 9 bases. The CDR3 runs 16 residues. CDR1 is LNHDA and CDR2 is SQIVND in the germline V gene (reference sequence). The V segment lost 5 bases and the J segment 8 bases; nucleotides outside the gene matches: 15. The CDR3 protein is CASSGGTGTGTYGYTF. The CDR3 bases are TGTGCCAGTAGTGGGGGGACAGGGACGGGGACTTACGGCTACACCTTC.

The chain recombines TRBV5-1 with TRBJ1-1; D is possibly TRBD1 (6 bases). Germline V lookup: CDR1 SGHRS, CDR2 YFSETQ. The CDR3 is 15 amino acids. The ends were cut back, 4 bases at V and 1 base at J, with 14 bases in the middle. This CDR3 reads CASSPMTGSNTEAFF. In nucleotides, the CDR3 is TGCGCCAGCAGCCCCATGACAGGTTCGAACACTGAAGCTTTCTTT. Variable domain in full (rest from reference TRBV5-1 and TRBJ1-1): KAGVTQTPRYLIKTRGQQVTLSCSPISGHRSVSWYQQTPGQGLQFLFEYFSETQRNKGNFPGRFSGRQFSNSRSEMNVSTLELGDSALYLCASSPMTGSNTEAFFGQGTRLTVV.

A single count supports this clone. V usage is TRBV7-6 and J usage is TRBJ1-1, with a possible D match to TRBD1 (5 bases). The CDR3 consists of 13 residues. Germline V gene sequence: CDR1 SGHVS, CDR2 FNYEAQ. V lost 7 bases and J lost 4, with 13 bases in between. The chain's CDR3 is CASTWGRGTEAFF. The CDR3, as DNA: TGTGCCAGCACCTGGGGAAGGGGCACTGAAGCTTTCTTT.

The chain carries TRBV5-1 and TRBJ1-5; no clear D gene. Germline V gene lookup returns CDR1 SGHRS and CDR2 YFSETQ. The CDR3 contains 14 residues. Trimming took off 4 bases at V and 6 bases at J, with 14 bases between the two ends. CDR3 loop: CASSGGEFGQPQHF. The CDR3 nucleotides are TGCGCCAGCAGCGGCGGGGAGTTCGGTCAGCCCCAGCATTTT.

The genes are TRBV6-5 and TRBJ2-7; no clear D gene. The CDR3 has 16 amino acids. Germline assignment: CDR1 MNHEY and CDR2 SVGAGI. V lost 0 bases to trimming and J lost 8 bases, with 20 bases between them. DNA of the CDR3: TGTGCCAGCAGTTACTCGAGTATAGAGGCACTTTCGAAGCAGTACTTC. Translated, it gives CASSYSSIEALSKQYF.

As to this clone: The DNA is left out, because the CDR3 cannot be placed on it with certainty; the CDR3 is given as TCRdb lists it. The chain uses TRBV28 and TRBJ1-5; the D call in the table, TRBD1, was not verified against the DNA. The germline gives CDR1 MDHEN, CDR2 SYDVKM. The CDR3 is 17 amino acids in total, end residues counted. Here the CDR3 reads CASSSSTGGTVGQPQHF.

This chain uses TRBV2 with TRBJ2-5; D is perhaps TRBD2 (5 bases). There are 13 residues in the CDR3. CDR1 is SNHLY and CDR2 is FYNNEI in the germline V gene. Trimming took off 2 bases at V and 7 bases at J, with 11 bases between the two ends. DNA for the CDR3: TGTGCCAGCAGTGAAAACCCGGCGGGGACCCAGTACTTC. Translated, it gives CASSENPAGTQYF.

The rearrangement joins TRBV6-5 to TRBJ1-5; D remains unclear. The CDR3 is made up of 15 amino acids. V lost 0 bases and J 10 bases, leaving 16 bases between the germline ends. Germline values: CDR1 MNHEY, CDR2 SVGAGI. CDR3 residues: CASSYSLNLESPQHF. CDR3 coding DNA: TGTGCCAGCAGTTACTCGTTAAACCTCGAGTCTCCCCAGCATTTT.